Listed here are 11 T cell receptor beta chains from one sample, sequenced in a study of T-cell memory formation after mild COVID-19. One entry per CDR3 protein results from TCRdb running MiXCR on the 5' RACE reads. The sample contains 250,000 to 400,000 distinct CDR3 sequences, around 15% of which appear only once. The sample consisted of PBMCs or a T cell subset sorted from them (not recorded which). These receptors came from a man younger than 35 who had mild COVID-19 (a few samples of this study predate the infection). Cell type and time point are not known.

This clonotype turned up a few times. The genes are TRBV19 and TRBJ2-5; 8 bases are shared with TRBD1. This CDR3 contains 13 residues. The V gene end was trimmed by 3 bases and the J gene end by 4 bases; junction bases not matched to a gene: 1. Germline V gives CDR1 LNHDA, CDR2 SQIVND (reference sequence). The CDR3 coding sequence is TGTGCCAGTAGTATCGACAGGGGAGAGACCCAGTACTTC. Its protein product is CASSIDRGETQYF.

This clonotype turned up a few times. The chain links TRBV20-1 to TRBJ1-2; 8 bases agree with TRBD1. CDR1 is DFQATT, CDR2 SNEGSKA, per germline (reference sequence). This CDR3 has 12 amino acids. Unmatched junction bases numbered 6, after V lost 5 bases and J lost 7 bases. Written as DNA, the CDR3 is TGCAGTGCTGCAGGGGGCACGCGTGGCTACACCTTC. Translating it yields CSAAGGTRGYTF.

The rearrangement joins TRBV20-1 to TRBJ1-5; D remains unclear. CDR3 length equals 14 residues. Trimming stripped 4 bases from V and 5 bases from J, with 15 bases between. The V gene's germline CDR1 is DFQATT and CDR2 SNEGSKA (reference sequence). CDR3 region: CSATPPGPDQPQHF. As DNA, the CDR3 is TGCAGTGCTACACCCCCCGGTCCGGATCAGCCCCAGCATTTT.

This clonotype was observed a few times. The J gene is TRBJ2-3, the V gene TRBV7-3; the D is unclear. V dropped 5 bases and J dropped 1 base, with 10 bases sitting between them. From germline, CDR1 is SGHTA and CDR2 FQGTGA. The CDR3 has 14 residues. The CDR3 loop is CASSDLGRTDTQYF. Here the CDR3 DNA reads TGTGCCAGCAGCGACCTGGGCCGCACAGATACGCAGTATTTT.

The V call is TRBV6-6, the J call TRBJ1-2; D is unresolved. Germline lookup yields CDR1 MNHNY and CDR2 SVGAGI (reference sequence). Trimming shortened V by 4 bases and J by 4 bases, and 16 bases separated the two germline ends. The CDR3 has 15 amino acids. CDR3 residues: CASSSSRAGLYGYTF. The CDR3 coding sequence is TGTGCCAGCAGTTCCTCTCGGGCAGGCCTCTATGGCTACACCTTC.

This clonotype turned up a few times. The V gene is TRBV15, the J gene TRBJ1-1, with D hard to call. The germline CDR1 and CDR2 sequences are LNHNV and YYDKDF (reference sequence). This CDR3 region has 13 residues. The V gene lost 5 bases and the J gene lost 6 bases, with 13 bases spanning the gap. CDR3: CATSPRGGSEAFF. The CDR3 region has the DNA TGTGCCACCAGCCCCCGGGGTGGGTCTGAAGCTTTCTTT.

This clonotype was seen ten or more times. The rearrangement uses TRBV24-1 and TRBJ2-5; TRBD2 aligns across 8 bases. The trim removed 3 bases at V and 3 bases at J, leaving 8 bases unmatched. This CDR3 region has 16 residues. Germline assignment: CDR1 KGHDR and CDR2 SFDVKD. The CDR3, as DNA: TGTGCCACCAGTGATCGTGCGGGGGGCCCGAAAGAGACCCAGTACTTC. It codes for CATSDRAGGPKETQYF.

This chain links TRBV7-9 with TRBJ2-3; D unresolved. CDR3 length: 12 residues. V gave up 7 bases and J gave up 7 bases, with 12 bases separating them. The germline V gene encodes CDR1 SEHNR and CDR2 FQNEAQ (reference sequence). As DNA, the CDR3 is TGTGCCAGCACCACTTCGTACTATACGCAGTATTTT. It is translated as CASTTSYYTQYF. The variable domain in full, completed from reference TRBV7-9 and TRBJ2-3, reads DTGVSQNPRHKITKRGQNVTFRCDPISEHNRLYWYRQTLGQGPEFLTYFQNEAQLEKSRLLSDRFSAERPKGSFSTLEIQRTEQGDSAMYLCASTTSYYTQYFGPGTRLTVL.

The chain couples TRBV21-1 to TRBJ2-1. TRBV21-1 counts as a pseudogene. The CDR3 consists of 12 residues. As DNA, the CDR3 is TGTGCCAGCCCTGCCGGACTACATGAGCAGTTCTTC. Translation gives CASPAGLHEQFF.

This clonotype showed up just a few times. This chain uses TRBV24-1 with TRBJ2-7, with a possible D match to TRBD2 (5 bases). The V and J ends lost 4 bases and 8 bases respectively, with 8 bases between them. The CDR3 contains 11 residues. Per the germline V gene, CDR1 is KGHDR and CDR2 is SFDVKD. In nucleotides, the CDR3 is TGTGCCACCAGTGACGGGATTCAGCAGTACTTC. It specifies CATSDGIQQYF.

The CDR3 bases are TGTGCCAGCAGCTCCCACAGTGTCCAAGAGACCCAGTACTTC. Its protein product is CASSSHSVQETQYF. The V gene is TRBV11-2, the J gene TRBJ2-5; D is unclear. The V end was cut by 4 bases, the J end by 1 base, with 10 bases between. The CDR3 contains 14 residues. Germline V gene data show CDR1 as SGHAT and CDR2 as FQNNGV.